This is a list of T cell receptor beta chains from one sample in a study of cytomegalovirus exposure and HLA in healthy donors. Clones were sequenced by immunoSEQ multiplex PCR, and TCRdb holds only the in-frame ones, with some missing. The sample contains about 130,000 clones, 70% to 85% of which appear only once. Sequencing was performed on PBMCs. These receptors came from a middle-aged woman in good health and CMV-seropositive. CDR3s include the opening cysteine and the closing phenylalanine or tryptophan. A D gene is named only where the DNA matches it firmly. A row's size may be missing; if present it is once, few, many or a size class.

d_gene: TRBD2
j_gene: TRBJ2-5
v_gene: TRBV4-1
abundance: few
len: 15
CDR3nt: TGCGCCAGCAGCCCGAGCGGGGGGCGCTGGGAGACCCAGTACTTC
CDR3aa: CASSPSGGRWETQYF

d_gene: NA
j_gene: TRBJ1-2
v_gene: TRBV7-9
abundance: NA
len: 16
CDR3nt: TGTTCCAGCAGCTTTGGCTCGGGACACACGTACTATGGCTACACCTTC
CDR3aa: CSSSFGSGHTYYGYTF

d_gene: TRBD2
j_gene: TRBJ2-1
v_gene: TRBV4-1
abundance: NA
len: 19
CDR3nt: TGCGCCAGCAGCCAAGAAAACGGTGGACTAGCGGGAGTGAGGAATGAGCAGTTCTTC
CDR3aa: CASSQENGGLAGVRNEQFF

d_gene: TRBD2
j_gene: TRBJ2-5
v_gene: TRBV11-2
abundance: NA
len: 14
CDR3nt: TGTGCCAGCAGCGGGACTAGCGGGAGTGAGACCCAGTACTTC
CDR3aa: CASSGTSGSETQYF

d_gene: TRBD2
j_gene: TRBJ2-7
v_gene: TRBV6-7
abundance: NA
len: 16
CDR3nt: TGTGCCAGCAGTACCCCCCTTCGGGGGAGGGACTACGAGCAGTACTTC
CDR3aa: CASSTPLRGRDYEQYF

d_gene: NA
j_gene: TRBJ2-1
v_gene: TRBV2
abundance: few
len: 12
CDR3nt: TGTGCCAGCAAAAACTGGGCCTCTGAGCAGTTCTTC
CDR3aa: CASKNWASEQFF

d_gene: TRBD1
j_gene: TRBJ2-1
v_gene: TRBV29-1
abundance: NA
len: 15
CDR3nt: TGCAGCGGGGGTCGGTCGGGACAGGGGCGCCATGAGCAGTTCTTC
CDR3aa: CSGGRSGQGRHEQFF

d_gene: NA
j_gene: TRBJ1-4
v_gene: TRBV18
abundance: NA
len: 13
CDR3nt: TGTGCCAGCTCACCTCCCAACGGGGAAAAACTGTTTTTT
CDR3aa: CASSPPNGEKLFF

d_gene: TRBD2
j_gene: TRBJ2-7
v_gene: TRBV10-3
abundance: NA
len: 14
CDR3nt: TGTGCCATCAGTGTGGAAGGGAGGGCCGGCGAGCAGTACTTC
CDR3aa: CAISVEGRAGEQYF

d_gene: TRBD1
j_gene: TRBJ2-2
v_gene: TRBV6-5
abundance: NA
len: 14
CDR3nt: TGTGCCAGCACCACAGGGGTCAACACCGGGGAGCTGTTTTTT
CDR3aa: CASTTGVNTGELFF

d_gene: TRBD1
j_gene: TRBJ2-1
v_gene: TRBV11-2
abundance: NA
len: 17
CDR3nt: TGTGCCAGCAGCTTAGACCGGACAGGGCGAGGGGTCAATGAGCAGTTCTTC
CDR3aa: CASSLDRTGRGVNEQFF

d_gene: TRBD1
j_gene: TRBJ1-1
v_gene: TRBV6-6
abundance: NA
len: 14
CDR3nt: TGTGCCACCCGACAGGGATCGATTGGGACTGAAGCTTTCTTT
CDR3aa: CATRQGSIGTEAFF

d_gene: NA
j_gene: TRBJ1-5
v_gene: TRBV19
abundance: NA
len: 14
CDR3nt: TGTGCCAGTAGTGGGTCCCGGGACATTCAGCCCCAGCATTTT
CDR3aa: CASSGSRDIQPQHF

d_gene: NA
j_gene: TRBJ1-5
v_gene: TRBV10-3
abundance: NA
len: 14
CDR3nt: TGTGCCATCAGTGGGTCAGCGGGCAATCAGCCCCAGCATTTT
CDR3aa: CAISGSAGNQPQHF

d_gene: NA
j_gene: TRBJ1-5
v_gene: TRBV19
abundance: few
len: 13
CDR3nt: TGTGCCAGTAGTTTGAGGGGAGGACAGCCCCAGCATTTT
CDR3aa: CASSLRGGQPQHF

d_gene: TRBD2
j_gene: TRBJ2-1
v_gene: TRBV18
abundance: NA
len: 15
CDR3nt: TGTGCCAGCTCACAAAGCGGGAGCTCCTACAATGAGCAGTTCTTC
CDR3aa: CASSQSGSSYNEQFF

d_gene: NA
j_gene: TRBJ1-5
v_gene: TRBV6-1
abundance: NA
len: 14
CDR3nt: TGTGCCAGCAGCCCTGGACAGAGCAATCAGCCCCAGCATTTT
CDR3aa: CASSPGQSNQPQHF

d_gene: TRBD2
j_gene: TRBJ2-7
v_gene: TRBV28
abundance: NA
len: 14
CDR3nt: TGTGCCAGCAGTCTTAGCGGGAGGCCCTGGGAGCAGTACTTC
CDR3aa: CASSLSGRPWEQYF

d_gene: NA
j_gene: TRBJ2-7
v_gene: TRBV5-5
abundance: NA
len: 16
CDR3nt: TGTGCCAGCAGCTTGGCCCAGGAGGGTCCCATCTACGAGCAGTACTTC
CDR3aa: CASSLAQEGPIYEQYF

d_gene: TRBD2
j_gene: TRBJ2-2
v_gene: TRBV30
abundance: NA
len: 17
CDR3nt: TGTGCCTGGGCCCCCGGGACTAGCGGAACATTCAACGGGGAGCTGTTTTTT
CDR3aa: CAWAPGTSGTFNGELFF

d_gene: NA
j_gene: TRBJ2-3
v_gene: TRBV7-3
abundance: few
len: 13
CDR3nt: TGTGCCAGCAGCTTAACCGGGACAGATACGCAGTATTTT
CDR3aa: CASSLTGTDTQYF

d_gene: NA
j_gene: TRBJ1-1
v_gene: TRBV6-4
abundance: few
len: 13
CDR3nt: TGTGCCAGCTCTCTAGAGGAGGGCACTGAAGCTTTCTTT
CDR3aa: CASSLEEGTEAFF

d_gene: NA
j_gene: TRBJ1-5
v_gene: TRBV5-4
abundance: NA
len: 13
CDR3nt: TGTGCCAGCAGCTTGGGACTAAGTCAGCCCCAGCACTTT
CDR3aa: CASSLGLSQPQHF

d_gene: TRBD2
j_gene: TRBJ2-5
v_gene: TRBV7-2
abundance: once
len: 15
CDR3nt: TGTGCCAGCAGCGGAACACTAGCGGGAGAAGAGACCCAGTACTTC
CDR3aa: CASSGTLAGEETQYF

d_gene: NA
j_gene: TRBJ1-6
v_gene: TRBV10-3
abundance: NA
len: 14
CDR3nt: TGTGCCACCACCCCCCGGACAGAAAATTCACCCCTCCACTTT
CDR3aa: CATTPRTENSPLHF

d_gene: TRBD1
j_gene: TRBJ2-5
v_gene: TRBV19
abundance: NA
len: 14
CDR3nt: TGTGCCAGGGGGACAGGGGGGTTTCGAAAGACCCAGTACTTC
CDR3aa: CARGTGGFRKTQYF

d_gene: NA
j_gene: TRBJ2-7
v_gene: TRBV11-2
abundance: NA
len: 15
CDR3nt: TGTGCCAGCAGCCCGTTAGGGCCGGGGGGCCACGAGCAGTACTTC
CDR3aa: CASSPLGPGGHEQYF

d_gene: NA
j_gene: TRBJ2-3
v_gene: TRBV5-1
abundance: NA
len: 15
CDR3nt: TGCGCCAGCAGCCCCGAGGGAGCGGGTACAGATACGCAGTATTTT
CDR3aa: CASSPEGAGTDTQYF

d_gene: NA
j_gene: TRBJ1-5
v_gene: TRBV19
abundance: NA
len: 15
CDR3nt: TGTGCCAGTAGTATAGATGGCGGGGTGTGGCAGCCCCAGCATTTT
CDR3aa: CASSIDGGVWQPQHF

d_gene: NA
j_gene: TRBJ1-6
v_gene: TRBV6-1
abundance: NA
len: 14
CDR3nt: TGTGCCAGCAGTGAATACAACGCTAATTCACCCCTCCACTTT
CDR3aa: CASSEYNANSPLHF